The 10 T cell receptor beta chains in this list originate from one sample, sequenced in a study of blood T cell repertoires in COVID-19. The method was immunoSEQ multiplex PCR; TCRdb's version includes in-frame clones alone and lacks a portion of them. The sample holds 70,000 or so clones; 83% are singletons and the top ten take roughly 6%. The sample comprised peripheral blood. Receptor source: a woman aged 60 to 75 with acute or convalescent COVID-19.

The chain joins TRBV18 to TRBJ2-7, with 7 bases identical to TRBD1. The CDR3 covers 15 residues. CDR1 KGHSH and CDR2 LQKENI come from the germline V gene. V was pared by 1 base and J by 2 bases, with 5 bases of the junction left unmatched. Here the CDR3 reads CASSPQQGRPYEQYF. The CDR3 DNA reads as TGTGCCAGCTCACCACAACAGGGGCGCCCCTACGAGCAGTACTTC.

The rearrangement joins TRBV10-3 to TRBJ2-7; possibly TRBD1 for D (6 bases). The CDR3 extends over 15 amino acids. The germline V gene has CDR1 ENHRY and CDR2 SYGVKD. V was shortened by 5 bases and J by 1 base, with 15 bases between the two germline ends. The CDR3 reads CAISQGQSLSYEQYF. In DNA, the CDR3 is TGTGCCATCAGTCAAGGACAGTCACTTTCCTACGAGCAGTACTTC.

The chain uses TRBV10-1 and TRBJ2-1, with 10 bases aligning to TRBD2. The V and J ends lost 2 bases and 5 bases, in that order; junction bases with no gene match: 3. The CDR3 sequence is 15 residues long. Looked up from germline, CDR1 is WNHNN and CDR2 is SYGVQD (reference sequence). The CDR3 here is CASSERLAGDNEQFF. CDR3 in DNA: TGCGCCAGCAGTGAGAGGCTAGCGGGGGACAATGAGCAGTTCTTC.

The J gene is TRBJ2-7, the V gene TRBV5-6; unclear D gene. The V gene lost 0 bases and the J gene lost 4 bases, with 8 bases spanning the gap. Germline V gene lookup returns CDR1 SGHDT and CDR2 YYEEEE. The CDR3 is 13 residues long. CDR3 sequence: CASSLDASYEQYF. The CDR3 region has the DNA TGTGCCAGCAGCTTGGATGCGTCGTACGAGCAGTACTTC.

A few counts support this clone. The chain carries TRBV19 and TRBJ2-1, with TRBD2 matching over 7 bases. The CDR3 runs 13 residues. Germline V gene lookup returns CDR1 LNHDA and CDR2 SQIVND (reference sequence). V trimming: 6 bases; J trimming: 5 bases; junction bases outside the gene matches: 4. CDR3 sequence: CASRAGTNNEQFF. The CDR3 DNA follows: TGTGCCAGTAGGGCCGGGACTAACAATGAGCAGTTCTTC. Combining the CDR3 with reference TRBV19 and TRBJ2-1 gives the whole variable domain DGGITQSPKYLFRKEGQNVTLSCEQNLNHDAMYWYRQDPGQGLRLIYYSQIVNDFQKGDIAEGYSVSREKKESFPLTVTSAQKNPTAFYLCASRAGTNNEQFFGPGTRLTVL.

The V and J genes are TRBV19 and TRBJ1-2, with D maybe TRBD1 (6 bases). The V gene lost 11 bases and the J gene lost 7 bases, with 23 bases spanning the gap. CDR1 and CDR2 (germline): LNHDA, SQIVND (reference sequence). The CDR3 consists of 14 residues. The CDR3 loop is CASRWGGESSGYTF. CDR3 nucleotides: TGTGCCTCCCGTTGGGGGGGCGAATCTTCTGGCTACACCTTC.

In nucleotides, the CDR3 is TGTGCCAGCAGTCCTATAGGGGACAGCAACCCTAACTATGGCTACACCTTC. This sequence encodes CASSPIGDSNPNYGYTF. This chain uses TRBV27 with TRBJ1-2; TRBD1 matches 7 bases. Germline-derived CDR1 and CDR2 are MNHEY and SMNVEV (reference sequence). This CDR3 has 17 amino acids. V lost 5 bases and J lost 0; bases outside the gene matches: 12.

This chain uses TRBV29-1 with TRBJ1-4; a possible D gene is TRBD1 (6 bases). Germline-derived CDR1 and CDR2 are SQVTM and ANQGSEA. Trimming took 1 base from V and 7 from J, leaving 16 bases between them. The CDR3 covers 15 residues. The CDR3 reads CSVEGELGGGEKLFF. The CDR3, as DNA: TGCAGCGTTGAAGGAGAATTGGGAGGGGGTGAAAAACTGTTTTTT.

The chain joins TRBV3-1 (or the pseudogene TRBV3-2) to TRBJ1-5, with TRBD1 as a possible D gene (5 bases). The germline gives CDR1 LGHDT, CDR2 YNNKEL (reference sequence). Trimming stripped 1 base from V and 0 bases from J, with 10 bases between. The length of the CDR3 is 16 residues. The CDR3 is CASSQGQYNSNQPQHF. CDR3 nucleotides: TGTGCCAGCAGCCAAGGACAGTATAATAGCAATCAGCCCCAGCATTTT.

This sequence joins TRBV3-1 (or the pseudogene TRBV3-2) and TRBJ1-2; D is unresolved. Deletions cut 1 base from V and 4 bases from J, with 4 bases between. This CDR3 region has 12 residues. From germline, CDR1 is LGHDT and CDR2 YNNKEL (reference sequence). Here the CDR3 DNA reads TGTGCCAGCAGCCAAGCCGGCTATGGCTACACCTTC. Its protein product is CASSQAGYGYTF.